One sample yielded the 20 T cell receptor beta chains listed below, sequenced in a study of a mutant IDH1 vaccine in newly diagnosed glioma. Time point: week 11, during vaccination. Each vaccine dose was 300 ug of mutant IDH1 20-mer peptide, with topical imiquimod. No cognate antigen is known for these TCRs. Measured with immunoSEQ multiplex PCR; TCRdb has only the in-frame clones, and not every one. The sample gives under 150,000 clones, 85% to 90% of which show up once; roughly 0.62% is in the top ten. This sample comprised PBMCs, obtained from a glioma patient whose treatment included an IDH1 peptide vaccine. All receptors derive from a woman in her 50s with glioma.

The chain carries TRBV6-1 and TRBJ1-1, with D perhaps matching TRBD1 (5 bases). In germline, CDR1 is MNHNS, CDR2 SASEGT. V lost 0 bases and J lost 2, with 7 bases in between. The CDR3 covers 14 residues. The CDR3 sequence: CASSEAGHNTEAFF. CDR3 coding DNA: TGTGCCAGCAGTGAAGCTGGACACAACACTGAAGCTTTCTTT.

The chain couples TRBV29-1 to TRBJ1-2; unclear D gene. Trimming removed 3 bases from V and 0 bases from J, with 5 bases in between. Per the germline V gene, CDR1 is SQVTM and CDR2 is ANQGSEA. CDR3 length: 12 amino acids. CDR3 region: CSVDGANYGYTF. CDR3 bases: TGCAGCGTTGACGGAGCTAACTATGGCTACACCTTC.

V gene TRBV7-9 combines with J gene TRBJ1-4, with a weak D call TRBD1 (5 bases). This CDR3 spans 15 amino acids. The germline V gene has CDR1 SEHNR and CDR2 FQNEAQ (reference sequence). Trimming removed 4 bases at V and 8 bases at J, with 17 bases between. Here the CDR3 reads CASSSRDGVREKLFF. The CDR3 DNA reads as TGTGCCAGCAGCTCAAGGGACGGGGTTAGGGAAAAACTGTTTTTT.

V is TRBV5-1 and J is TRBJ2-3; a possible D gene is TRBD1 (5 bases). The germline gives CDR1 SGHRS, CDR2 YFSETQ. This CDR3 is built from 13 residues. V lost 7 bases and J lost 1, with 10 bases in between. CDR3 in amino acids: CASGSQGTDTQYF. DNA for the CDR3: TGCGCCAGCGGTTCACAGGGCACAGATACGCAGTATTTT.

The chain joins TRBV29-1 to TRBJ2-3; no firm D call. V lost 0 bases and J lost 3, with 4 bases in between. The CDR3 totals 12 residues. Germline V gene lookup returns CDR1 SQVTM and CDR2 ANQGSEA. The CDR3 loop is CSVEEKTDTQYF. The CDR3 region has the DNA TGCAGCGTTGAAGAAAAGACAGATACGCAGTATTTT.

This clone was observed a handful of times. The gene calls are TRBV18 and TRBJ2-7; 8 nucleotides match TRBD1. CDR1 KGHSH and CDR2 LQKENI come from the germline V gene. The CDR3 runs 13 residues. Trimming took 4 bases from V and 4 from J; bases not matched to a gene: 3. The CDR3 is CASSHGQGYEQYF. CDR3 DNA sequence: TGTGCCAGCTCACACGGACAGGGATACGAGCAGTACTTC.

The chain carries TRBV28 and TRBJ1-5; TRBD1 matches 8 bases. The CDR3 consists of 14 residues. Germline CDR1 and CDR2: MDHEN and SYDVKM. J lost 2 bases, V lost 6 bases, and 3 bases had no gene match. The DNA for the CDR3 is TGTGCCAGCAGGGACAGGGTTGGCAATCAGCCCCAGCATTTT. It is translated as CASRDRVGNQPQHF.

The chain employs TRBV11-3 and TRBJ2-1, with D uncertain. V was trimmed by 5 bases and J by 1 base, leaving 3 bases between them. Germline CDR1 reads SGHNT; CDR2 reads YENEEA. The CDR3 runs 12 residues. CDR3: CASSQSYNEQFF. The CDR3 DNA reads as TGTGCCAGCAGCCAGTCCTACAATGAGCAGTTCTTC.

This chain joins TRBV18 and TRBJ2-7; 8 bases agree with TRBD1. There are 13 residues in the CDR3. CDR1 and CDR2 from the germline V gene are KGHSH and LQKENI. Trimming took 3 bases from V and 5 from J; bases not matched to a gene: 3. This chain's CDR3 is CASSPGQGNEQYF. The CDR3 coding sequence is TGTGCCAGCTCACCCGGACAGGGCAACGAGCAGTACTTC.

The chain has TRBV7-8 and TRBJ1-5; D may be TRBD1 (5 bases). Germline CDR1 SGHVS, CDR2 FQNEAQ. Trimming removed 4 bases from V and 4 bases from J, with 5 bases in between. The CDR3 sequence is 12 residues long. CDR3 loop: CASSSGNQPQHF. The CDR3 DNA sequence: TGTGCCAGCAGCTCAGGGAATCAGCCCCAGCATTTT.

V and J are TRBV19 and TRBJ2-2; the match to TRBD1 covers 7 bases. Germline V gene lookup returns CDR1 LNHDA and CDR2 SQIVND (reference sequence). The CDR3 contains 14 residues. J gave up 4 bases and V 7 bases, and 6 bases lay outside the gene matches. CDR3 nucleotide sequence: TGTGCCAGTACCCCGACAGGGATCACCGGGGAGCTGTTTTTT. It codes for CASTPTGITGELFF.

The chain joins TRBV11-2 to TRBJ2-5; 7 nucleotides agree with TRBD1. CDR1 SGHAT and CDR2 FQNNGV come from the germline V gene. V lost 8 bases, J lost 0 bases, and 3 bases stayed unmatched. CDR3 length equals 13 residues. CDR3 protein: CASSDRYQETQYF. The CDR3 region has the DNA TGTGCCAGCTCGGACAGGTACCAAGAGACCCAGTACTTC.

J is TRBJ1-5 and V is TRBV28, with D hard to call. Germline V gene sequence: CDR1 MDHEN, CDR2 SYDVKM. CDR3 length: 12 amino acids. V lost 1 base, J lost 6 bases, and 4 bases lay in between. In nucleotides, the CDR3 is TGTGCCAGCAGTTTATTGAGTCAGCCCCAGCATTTT. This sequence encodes CASSLLSQPQHF.

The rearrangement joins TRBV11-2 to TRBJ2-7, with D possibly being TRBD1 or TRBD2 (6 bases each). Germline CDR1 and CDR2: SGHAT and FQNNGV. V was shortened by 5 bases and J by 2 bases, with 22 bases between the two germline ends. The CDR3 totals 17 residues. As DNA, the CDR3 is TGTGCCAGCAGCCTCGCCTGGGTCGGGGGCCGGACCTACGAGCAGTACTTC. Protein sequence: CASSLAWVGGRTYEQYF.

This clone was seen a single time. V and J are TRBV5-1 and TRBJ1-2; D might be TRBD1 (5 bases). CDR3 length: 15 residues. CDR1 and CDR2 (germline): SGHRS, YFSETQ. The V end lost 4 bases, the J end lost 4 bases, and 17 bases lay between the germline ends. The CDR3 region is CASSITGLPIYGYTF. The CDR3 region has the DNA TGCGCCAGCAGCATTACAGGACTCCCCATCTATGGCTACACCTTC.

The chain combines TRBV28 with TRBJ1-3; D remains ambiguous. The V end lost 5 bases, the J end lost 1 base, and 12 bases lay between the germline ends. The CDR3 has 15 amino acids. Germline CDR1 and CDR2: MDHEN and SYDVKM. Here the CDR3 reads CASSLEGNSGNTIYF. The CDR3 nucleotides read TGTGCCAGCAGTCTGGAAGGGAATTCTGGAAACACCATATATTTT.

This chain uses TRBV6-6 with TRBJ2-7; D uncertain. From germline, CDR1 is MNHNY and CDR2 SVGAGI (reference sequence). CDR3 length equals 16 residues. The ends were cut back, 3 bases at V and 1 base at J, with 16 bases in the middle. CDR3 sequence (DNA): TGTGCCAGCAGTTATCAAACTGCCTCCAAATCCTACGAGCAGTACTTC. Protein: CASSYQTASKSYEQYF.

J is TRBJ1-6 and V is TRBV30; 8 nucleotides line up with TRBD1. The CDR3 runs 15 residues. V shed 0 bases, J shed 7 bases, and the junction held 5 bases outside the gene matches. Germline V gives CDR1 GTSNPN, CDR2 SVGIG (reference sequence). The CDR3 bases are TGTGCCTGGAGTGTAATGGGGACAGGCAATTCACCCCTCCACTTT. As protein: CAWSVMGTGNSPLHF.

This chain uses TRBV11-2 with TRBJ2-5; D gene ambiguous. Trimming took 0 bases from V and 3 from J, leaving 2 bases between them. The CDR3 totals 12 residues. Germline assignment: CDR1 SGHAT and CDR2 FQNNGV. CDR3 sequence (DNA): TGTGCCAGCAGCTTAGAGGAAGAGACCCAGTACTTC. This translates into CASSLEEETQYF.

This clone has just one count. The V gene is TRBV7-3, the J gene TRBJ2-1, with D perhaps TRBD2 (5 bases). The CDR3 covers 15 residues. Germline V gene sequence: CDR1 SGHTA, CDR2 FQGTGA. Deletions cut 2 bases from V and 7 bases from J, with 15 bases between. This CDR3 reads CASSLGRVNINEQFF. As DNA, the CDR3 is TGTGCCAGCAGCTTAGGGCGGGTTAACATTAATGAGCAGTTCTTC. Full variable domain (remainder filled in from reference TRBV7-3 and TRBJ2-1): GAGVSQTPSNKVTEKGKYVELRCDPISGHTALYWYRQSLGQGPEFLIYFQGTGAADDSGLPNDRFFAVRPEGSVSTLKIQRTERGDSAVYLCASSLGRVNINEQFFGPGTRLTVL.